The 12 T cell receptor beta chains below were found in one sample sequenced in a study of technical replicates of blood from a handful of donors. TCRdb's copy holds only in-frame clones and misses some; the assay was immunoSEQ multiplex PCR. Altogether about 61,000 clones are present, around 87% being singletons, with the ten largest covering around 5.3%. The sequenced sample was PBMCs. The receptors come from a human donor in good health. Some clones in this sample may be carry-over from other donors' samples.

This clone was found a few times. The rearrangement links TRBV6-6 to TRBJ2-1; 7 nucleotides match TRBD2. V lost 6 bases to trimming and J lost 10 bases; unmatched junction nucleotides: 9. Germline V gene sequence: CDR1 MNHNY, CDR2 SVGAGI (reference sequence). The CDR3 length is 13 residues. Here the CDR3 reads CASSLFGLVEQFF. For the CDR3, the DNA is TGTGCCAGCAGCCTTTTCGGACTAGTGGAGCAGTTCTTC.

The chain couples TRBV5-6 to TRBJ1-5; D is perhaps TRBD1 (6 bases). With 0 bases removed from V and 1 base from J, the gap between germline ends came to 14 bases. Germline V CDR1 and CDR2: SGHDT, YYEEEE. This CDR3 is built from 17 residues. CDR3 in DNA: TGTGCCAGCAGCTTGGGGCGGGGGGCGAGGAGCAATCAGCCCCAGCATTTT. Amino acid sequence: CASSLGRGARSNQPQHF.

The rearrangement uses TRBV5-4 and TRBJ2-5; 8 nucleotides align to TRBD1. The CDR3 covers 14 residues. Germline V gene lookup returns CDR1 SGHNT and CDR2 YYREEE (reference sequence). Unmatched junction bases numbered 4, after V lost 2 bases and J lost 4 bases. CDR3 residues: CASSFAQGGETQYF. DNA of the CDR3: TGTGCCAGCAGCTTCGCACAGGGGGGAGAGACCCAGTACTTC.

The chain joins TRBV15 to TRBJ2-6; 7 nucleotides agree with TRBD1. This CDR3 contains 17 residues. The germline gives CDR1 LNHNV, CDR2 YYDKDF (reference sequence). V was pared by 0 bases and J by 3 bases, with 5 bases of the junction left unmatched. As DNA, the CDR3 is TGTGCCACCAGCAGAGATAAGGGGGCAGGTGGGGCCAACGTCCTGACTTTC. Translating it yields CATSRDKGAGGANVLTF.

DNA of the CDR3: TGTGCCAGCAGTTTACCAGGACTGGTCAACACCGGGGAGCTGTTTTTT. This encodes CASSLPGLVNTGELFF. The chain recombines TRBV27 with TRBJ2-2, with D possibly TRBD2 on 5 matching bases. The CDR3 contains 16 residues. Trimming pared 2 bases from V and 2 bases from J, leaving 12 bases between. Germline V CDR1 and CDR2: MNHEY, SMNVEV (reference sequence).

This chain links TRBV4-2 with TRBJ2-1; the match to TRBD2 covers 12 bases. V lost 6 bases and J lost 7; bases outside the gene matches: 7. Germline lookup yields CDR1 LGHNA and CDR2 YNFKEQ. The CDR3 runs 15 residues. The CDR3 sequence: CASSPSGGARNEQFF. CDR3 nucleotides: TGTGCCAGCAGTCCTAGCGGGGGGGCCCGGAATGAGCAGTTCTTC.

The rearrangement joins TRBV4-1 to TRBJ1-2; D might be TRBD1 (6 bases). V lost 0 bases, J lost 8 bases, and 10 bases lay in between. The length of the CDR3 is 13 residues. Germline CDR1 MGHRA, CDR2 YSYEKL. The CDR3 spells CASSQEQGKGYTF. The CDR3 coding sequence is TGCGCCAGCAGCCAAGAACAGGGTAAGGGCTACACCTTC.

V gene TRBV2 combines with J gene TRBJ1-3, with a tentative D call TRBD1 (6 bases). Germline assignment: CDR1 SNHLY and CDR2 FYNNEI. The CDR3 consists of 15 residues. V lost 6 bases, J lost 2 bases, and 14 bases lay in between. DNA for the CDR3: TGTGCCAGCAGCAGACAGGTCTTTACTGGAAACACCATATATTTT. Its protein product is CASSRQVFTGNTIYF.

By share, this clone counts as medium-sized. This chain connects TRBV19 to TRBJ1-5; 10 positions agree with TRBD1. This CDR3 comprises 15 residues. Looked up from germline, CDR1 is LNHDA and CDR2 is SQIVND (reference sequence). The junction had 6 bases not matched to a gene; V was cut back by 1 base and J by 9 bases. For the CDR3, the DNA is TGTGCCAGTAGTATAGTTAGGACAGGGGGGTTGCCCCAGCATTTT. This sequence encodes CASSIVRTGGLPQHF. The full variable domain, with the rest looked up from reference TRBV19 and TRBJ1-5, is DGGITQSPKYLFRKEGQNVTLSCEQNLNHDAMYWYRQDPGQGLRLIYYSQIVNDFQKGDIAEGYSVSREKKESFPLTVTSAQKNPTAFYLCASSIVRTGGLPQHFGDGTRLSIL.

CDR3: CASSGDRATYEQYF. DNA for the CDR3: TGTGCCAGCAGTGGGGACAGGGCAACCTACGAGCAGTACTTC. The rearrangement links TRBV6-1 to TRBJ2-7, with TRBD1 matching over 9 bases. The CDR3 extends over 14 amino acids. Germline lookup yields CDR1 MNHNS and CDR2 SASEGT. After removal of 4 bases from V and 2 bases from J, the junction contained 3 bases not matched to a gene.

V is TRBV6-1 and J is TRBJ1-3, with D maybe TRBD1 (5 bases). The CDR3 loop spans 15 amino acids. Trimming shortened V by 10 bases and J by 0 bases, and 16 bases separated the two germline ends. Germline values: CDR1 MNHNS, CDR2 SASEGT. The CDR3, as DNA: TGTGCCACCTCCCCCGGGGGGAGCTCTGGAAACACCATATATTTT. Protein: CATSPGGSSGNTIYF.

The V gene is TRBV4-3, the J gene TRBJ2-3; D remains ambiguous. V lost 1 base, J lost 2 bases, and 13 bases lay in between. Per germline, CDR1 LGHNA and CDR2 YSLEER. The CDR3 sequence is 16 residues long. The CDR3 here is CASSQGSSPTTDTQYF. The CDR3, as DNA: TGCGCCAGCAGCCAAGGCTCGAGTCCCACCACAGATACGCAGTATTTT.